The 22 T cell receptor beta chains below come from one sample, sequenced in a study of metastatic and nonmetastatic thyroid tumors. Thyroid surgery took place with no prior treatment in any patient. MiXCR re-clonotyped the PCR reads for TCRdb. The table includes approximately 21,000 clones, over 25% detected once. The sample comprised blood. The origin of the receptors is a female donor with papillary thyroid cancer or a benign thyroid nodule (not recorded which). Some clones in this sample may be carry-over from other donors' samples.

The V and J genes are TRBV7-2 and TRBJ2-7, with D maybe TRBD1 (7 bases). V was trimmed by 1 base and J by 1 base, leaving 14 bases between them. In germline, CDR1 is SGHTA, CDR2 FQGNSA. The CDR3 sequence is 16 residues long. CDR3 DNA sequence: TGTGCCAGCAGCTTAGTCGCGGGACAGTCATCCTACGAGCAGTACTTC. Translating gives CASSLVAGQSSYEQYF.

There are many counts of this clone. A read error is possible here, since a much larger clone lies one base away. The CDR3 region has the DNA TGCGCCAGCAGCACACGGGGGGCGGCCGGGGAGCTGTTTTTT. Its translation: CASSTRGAAGELFF. This chain links TRBV4-3 with TRBJ2-2, with D possibly TRBD2 on 7 matching bases. This CDR3 is 14 amino acids long. Trimming cost V 5 bases and J 6 bases, with 13 bases left between them. CDR1 is LGHNA and CDR2 is YSLEER in the germline V gene.

Ten or more counts support this clone. The chain is built from TRBV18 and TRBJ2-3, with 9 bases that match TRBD2. In germline, CDR1 is KGHSH, CDR2 LQKENI. The CDR3 consists of 15 residues. V lost 4 bases to trimming and J lost 5 bases; unmatched junction nucleotides: 7. CDR3 sequence: CASSRLAGVVDTQYF. As DNA, the CDR3 is TGTGCCAGCTCACGGTTAGCGGGAGTCGTAGATACGCAGTATTTT.

This clone was recorded many times. The chain combines TRBV6-2 or TRBV6-3 with TRBJ1-1, with 11 bases lining up with TRBD1. After removal of 7 bases from V and 7 bases from J, the junction contained 11 bases not matched to a gene. CDR1 is MNHEY and CDR2 is SVGEGT in the germline V gene. The CDR3 is 15 amino acids. The CDR3 sequence: CASKEAGQGADEAFF. In DNA form, the CDR3 reads TGTGCCAGCAAGGAGGCTGGACAGGGGGCTGATGAAGCTTTCTTT.

This clone was seen at least ten times. This chain joins TRBV14 and TRBJ1-2; D gene ambiguous. The CDR3 extends over 13 amino acids. Germline CDR1 reads SGHDN; CDR2 reads FVKESK. V was clipped by 0 bases and J by 4 bases, with 6 bases between them. In DNA form, the CDR3 reads TGTGCCAGCAGCCAAGATGTAAGCTATGGCTACACCTTC. This translates into CASSQDVSYGYTF.

The sample holds many counts of this clone. The V call is TRBV4-2, the J call TRBJ2-1, with D tentatively TRBD2 (7 bases). Germline V gene sequence: CDR1 LGHNA, CDR2 YNFKEQ. V was pared by 3 bases and J by 9 bases, with 18 bases between. This CDR3 contains 15 residues. The CDR3 protein is CASSQIGGRAGEQFF. In DNA, the CDR3 is TGTGCCAGCAGCCAGATAGGGGGGAGGGCCGGTGAGCAGTTCTTC.

This clone was detected only once. The rearrangement joins TRBV20-1 to TRBJ2-7; maybe TRBD1 (5 bases). CDR3 size: 13 residues. Germline V CDR1 and CDR2: DFQATT, SNEGSKA (reference sequence). V was cut by 3 bases and J by 4 bases, with 13 bases left in between. CDR3 coding DNA: TGCAGTGCTAGTTTCAGGGCTGGATACGAGCAGTACTTC. Translation: CSASFRAGYEQYF.

This clone showed up many times. This chain links TRBV2 with TRBJ2-3; D is possibly TRBD1 (6 bases). The CDR3 is 11 residues long. Germline CDR1 SNHLY, CDR2 FYNNEI. Deletions cut 10 bases from V and 4 bases from J, with 9 bases between. Written as DNA, the CDR3 is TGTGCCACGCAGGGGCCAGATACGCAGTATTTT. The encoded protein is CATQGPDTQYF.

This clone has at least ten counts. The chain has TRBV5-1 and TRBJ2-2, with 7 positions matching TRBD1. V lost 4 bases and J lost 2; bases outside the gene matches: 8. The length of the CDR3 is 16 residues. Per the germline V gene, CDR1 is SGHRS and CDR2 is YFSETQ. CDR3: CASSQTTGHNTGELFF. CDR3 nucleotide sequence: TGCGCCAGCAGCCAAACGACAGGGCATAACACCGGGGAGCTGTTTTTT.

Many counts were recorded for this clone. The rearrangement uses TRBV5-8 and TRBJ1-2; 8 bases are a match to TRBD1. The CDR3 loop spans 16 amino acids. Germline lookup yields CDR1 SGHTS and CDR2 YDEGEE. Trimming took 4 bases from V and 0 from J; bases not matched to a gene: 8. The CDR3 protein is CASSARTGKANYGYTF. The CDR3 coding sequence is TGTGCCAGCAGCGCGAGGACAGGGAAGGCTAACTATGGCTACACCTTC.

This clone was detected ten times or more. This rearrangement joins TRBV18 to TRBJ1-5; D is possibly TRBD1 (6 bases). Per the germline V gene, CDR1 is KGHSH and CDR2 is LQKENI. V lost 8 bases, J lost 3 bases, and 11 bases lay in between. The CDR3 length is 13 residues. The CDR3 nucleotides are TGTGCCAGCGCACGACAGGACAATCAGCCCCAGCATTTT. Translating it yields CASARQDNQPQHF.

The table lists this clone with many counts. Given a much more abundant clone one base away, this may be a read error. Additional DNA sequences in this sample encode the identical CDR3. The chain joins TRBV27 to TRBJ2-2; D is undetermined. The CDR3 covers 13 residues. Per germline, CDR1 MNHEY and CDR2 SMNVEV (reference sequence). V shed 4 bases and J shed 5 bases, with 8 bases lying between them. As DNA, the CDR3 is TGTGCCAGCAGTTGGGCGCTGACCGGGGAGCTGTTTTTT. Its protein is CASSWALTGELFF.

This clone was detected ten times or more. The chain recombines TRBV27 with TRBJ2-1; 7 nucleotides match TRBD2. Germline CDR1 and CDR2: MNHEY and SMNVEV (reference sequence). The CDR3 is made up of 14 amino acids. After removal of 2 bases from V and 7 bases from J, the junction contained 5 bases not matched to a gene. DNA for the CDR3: TGTGCCAGCAGTTTAGCGGGGGACCTAAATGAGCAGTTCTTC. Translation: CASSLAGDLNEQFF.

This clone has ten or more counts. The same CDR3 arises from other DNA sequences in this sample as well. This chain uses TRBV2 with TRBJ1-6; 8 nucleotides line up with TRBD1. The CDR3 consists of 13 residues. Per the germline V gene, CDR1 is SNHLY and CDR2 is FYNNEI. The CDR3 sequence: CASARTGNSPLHF. CDR3 nucleotide sequence: TGTGCTAGCGCGAGGACAGGGAATTCACCCCTCCACTTT.

This clone was observed at least ten times. The chain employs TRBV4-3 and TRBJ2-3; TRBD2 aligns across 9 bases. The V gene end was trimmed by 1 base and the J gene end by 4 bases; junction bases not matched to a gene: 6. Germline CDR1 is LGHNA and CDR2 is YSLEER. CDR3 size: 16 residues. The DNA for the CDR3 is TGCGCCAGCAGCCAAGTTACCGGCGGGGGGGCAGATACGCAGTATTTT. Residues: CASSQVTGGGADTQYF.

The rearrangement uses TRBV20-1 and TRBJ2-2; D unresolved. Germline CDR1 and CDR2: DFQATT and SNEGSKA (reference sequence). Trimming shortened V by 1 base and J by 4 bases, and 10 bases separated the two germline ends. CDR3 length equals 14 residues. CDR3 protein: CSARVRRSTGELFF. CDR3 nucleotides: TGCAGTGCTAGAGTACGGCGTAGCACCGGGGAGCTGTTTTTT.

This clone was counted ten times or more. J is TRBJ2-1 and V is TRBV5-1; 9 bases map to TRBD2. The germline CDR1 and CDR2 sequences are SGHRS and YFSETQ. J was trimmed by 1 base and V by 0 bases; bases with no gene match: 11. The CDR3 is 19 residues long. The CDR3 nucleotides are TGCGCCAGCAGCTTGGATCTAGCGGGAATTGTTGGGTCCTACAATGAGCAGTTCTTC. It is translated as CASSLDLAGIVGSYNEQFF. The full variable domain, with the rest looked up from reference TRBV5-1 and TRBJ2-1, is KAGVTQTPRYLIKTRGQQVTLSCSPISGHRSVSWYQQTPGQGLQFLFEYFSETQRNKGNFPGRFSGRQFSNSRSEMNVSTLELGDSALYLCASSLDLAGIVGSYNEQFFGPGTRLTVL.

This clone is judged medium-sized. This chain joins TRBV20-1 and TRBJ2-7, with D perhaps matching TRBD2 (6 bases). This CDR3 has 13 amino acids. V was shortened by 6 bases and J by 5 bases, with 17 bases between the two germline ends. The germline V gene encodes CDR1 DFQATT and CDR2 SNEGSKA (reference sequence). CDR3 sequence (DNA): TGCAGTGCGGAGGGCCACGTGCGCCACGAGCAGTACTTC. This gives the protein CSAEGHVRHEQYF.

In this sample, this clone turned up many times. This chain joins TRBV6-2 or TRBV6-3 and TRBJ2-7; D gene unclear. Trimming took off 6 bases at V and 3 bases at J, with 15 bases between the two ends. Germline CDR1 reads MNHEY; CDR2 reads SVGEGT. CDR3 length: 14 amino acids. The CDR3 reads CASRNGLFGYEQYF. CDR3 nucleotides: TGTGCCAGCAGAAACGGCTTATTTGGCTACGAGCAGTACTTC.

By its share, this clone is medium-sized. The J gene is TRBJ1-6, the V gene TRBV19; D possibly corresponds to TRBD1 (5 bases). V was cut by 8 bases and J by 12 bases, with 17 bases left in between. CDR1 and CDR2 (germline): LNHDA, SQIVND (reference sequence). This CDR3 region has 13 residues. The CDR3 DNA is TGTGCCAGTTCCGAAAGACAGTCACTACCCCTCCACTTT. Its translation: CASSERQSLPLHF.

Note on this clone: A read error may produce the germline difference seen at one junction end. The J gene is TRBJ2-1, the V gene TRBV11-2; no clear D gene. The CDR3 length is 16 residues. Germline lookup yields CDR1 SGHAT and CDR2 FQNNGV. The CDR3 loop reads CSSSLVATTDTFEQIF. CDR3 nucleotide sequence: TGTTCCAGCAGCTTAGTTGCCACAACCGACACGTTTGAGCAGATTTTC.

This clone was counted between two and nine times. The chain employs TRBV6-2 or TRBV6-3 and TRBJ2-1; 8 nucleotides match TRBD2. The CDR3 is 15 amino acids. CDR1 is MNHEY, CDR2 SVGEGT, per germline. J lost 0 bases, V lost 7 bases, and 5 bases had no gene match. The CDR3 bases are TGTGCCAGCACCACAAGCGGGAGCTCCTACAATGAGCAGTTCTTC. The encoded protein is CASTTSGSSYNEQFF.